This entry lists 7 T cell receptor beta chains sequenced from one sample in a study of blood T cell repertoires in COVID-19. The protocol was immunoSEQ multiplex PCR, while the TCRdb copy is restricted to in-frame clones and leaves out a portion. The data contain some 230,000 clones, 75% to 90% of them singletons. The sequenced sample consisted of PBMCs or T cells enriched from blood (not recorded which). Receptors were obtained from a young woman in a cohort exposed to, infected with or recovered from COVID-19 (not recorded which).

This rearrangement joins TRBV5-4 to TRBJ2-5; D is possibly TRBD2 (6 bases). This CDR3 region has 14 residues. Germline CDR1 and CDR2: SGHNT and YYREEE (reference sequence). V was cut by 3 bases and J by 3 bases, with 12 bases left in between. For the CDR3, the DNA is TGTGCCAGCAGCTCTCCTGGGACTGAAGAGACCCAGTACTTC. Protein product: CASSSPGTEETQYF. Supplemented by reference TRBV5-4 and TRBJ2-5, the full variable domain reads ETGVTQSPTHLIKTRGQQVTLRCSSQSGHNTVSWYQQALGQGPQFIFQYYREEENGRGNFPPRFSGLQFPNYSSELNVNALELDDSALYLCASSSPGTEETQYFGPGTRLLVL.

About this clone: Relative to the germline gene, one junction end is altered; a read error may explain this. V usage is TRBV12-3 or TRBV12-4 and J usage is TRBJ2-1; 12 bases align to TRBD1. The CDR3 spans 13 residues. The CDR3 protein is CASSSNQGTGGLF. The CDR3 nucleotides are TGTGCCAGCAGCTCGAATCAAGGGACAGGGGGCCTCTTC.

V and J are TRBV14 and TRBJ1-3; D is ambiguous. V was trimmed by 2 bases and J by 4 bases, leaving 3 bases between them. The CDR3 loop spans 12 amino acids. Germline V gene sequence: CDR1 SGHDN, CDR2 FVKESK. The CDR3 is CASSQLGNTIYF. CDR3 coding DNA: TGTGCCAGCAGCCAATTAGGAAACACCATATATTTT.

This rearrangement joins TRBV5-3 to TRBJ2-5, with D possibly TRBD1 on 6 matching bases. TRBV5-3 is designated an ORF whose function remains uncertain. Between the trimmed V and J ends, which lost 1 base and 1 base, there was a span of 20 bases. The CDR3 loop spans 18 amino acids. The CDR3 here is CARSLMIRDTNFQETQYF. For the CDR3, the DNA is TGTGCCAGAAGCTTGATGATCAGGGACACCAACTTCCAAGAGACCCAGTACTTC.

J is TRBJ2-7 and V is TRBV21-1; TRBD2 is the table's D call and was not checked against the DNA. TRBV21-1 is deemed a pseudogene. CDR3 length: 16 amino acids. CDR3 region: CASSKTGLAGPYEQYF. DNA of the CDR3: TGTGCCAGCAGCAAAACGGGACTAGCGGGACCCTACGAGCAGTACTTC.

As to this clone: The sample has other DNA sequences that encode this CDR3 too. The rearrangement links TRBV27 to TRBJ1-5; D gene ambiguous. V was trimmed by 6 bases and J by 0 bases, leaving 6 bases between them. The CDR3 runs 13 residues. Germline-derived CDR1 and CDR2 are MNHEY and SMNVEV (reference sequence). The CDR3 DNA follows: TGTGCCAGCAGCCTAGATAGCAATCAGCCCCAGCATTTT. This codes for CASSLDSNQPQHF.

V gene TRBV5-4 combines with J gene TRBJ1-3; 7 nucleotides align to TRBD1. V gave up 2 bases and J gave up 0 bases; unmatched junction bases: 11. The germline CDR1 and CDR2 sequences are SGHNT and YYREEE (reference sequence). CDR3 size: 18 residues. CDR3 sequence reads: CASSLLEGQEYSGNTIYF. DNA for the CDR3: TGTGCCAGCAGCTTACTCGAAGGACAGGAATACTCTGGAAACACCATATATTTT.